In its sample, the clone carrying this TCR beta chain was seen many times. The antigen is undetermined. This record belongs to a study of T cells in Graves' hyperthyroidism and ophthalmopathy. Study details: Any treatment followed the collection of peripheral blood at initial diagnosis.

Authors of the study amplified TCR beta CDR3 regions from RNA transcripts. During a first-round RT-PCR of the TCR CDR3, the HTBI primer set was used. TCRdb recomputed calls from the multiplex PCR reads with MiXCR, one row per CDR3 protein. The table records about 560,000 distinct CDR3 sequences, 15% to 20% of them present only once. Overall study results and limits: A model using 13 V-J features told ophthalmopathy apart from stable hyperthyroidism.

The receptor was derived from a woman aged 18-29 years with Graves' hyperthyroidism. Material: blood.

Here the CDR3 DNA reads TGTGCCAGCAGTTTAAAGCGGGAGGGCTACGAGCAGTACTTC. Translated: CASSLKREGYEQYF. The chain links TRBV27 to TRBJ2-7; 10 bases agree with TRBD2. The CDR3 has 14 amino acids. Germline lookup yields CDR1 MNHEY and CDR2 SMNVEV (reference sequence). The V and J ends lost 2 bases and 3 bases, in that order; junction bases with no gene match: 1.